Detailed here is one T cell receptor (beta chain). Antigen specificity is unknown. The authors carried out high-throughput sequencing of TCR beta. They applied it to CD8+ and CD4+ T cells obtained from blood. This sample is part of a study of CD8 T cells in Susac syndrome. Study context: Susac syndrome patients were untreated, on corticosteroids with some adding intravenous immunoglobulin, or on intravenous immunoglobulin only.

The CDR3 has 13 residues. Looked up from germline, CDR1 is LNHDA and CDR2 is SQIVND (reference sequence). Trimming removed 8 bases from V and 5 bases from J, with 15 bases in between. General study points: The study conceded that relatively few individuals underwent its TCR sequencing and HLA analysis.

The RNA, roughly 0.5 to 1 ug, was put through reverse transcription using random hexamers. With immunoSEQ multiplex PCR, TCR beta CDR3 was amplified across 54 Vbeta and 13 Jbeta. A single record per CDR3 protein comes from TCRdb applying MiXCR to the immunoSEQ multiplex PCR reads. Of 150,000 to 200,000 distinct CDR3 sequences in the sample, approximately 94% were seen once. The receptor was isolated from a human donor with Susac syndrome. This chain links TRBV19 with TRBJ2-5, with TRBD1 as a possible D gene (6 bases). Source material: CD4+ T cells from PBMCs. The CDR3 sequence is CASSPGQSETQYF. CDR3 DNA sequence: TGTGCCAGTTCACCCGGACAGAGCGAGACCCAGTACTTC.